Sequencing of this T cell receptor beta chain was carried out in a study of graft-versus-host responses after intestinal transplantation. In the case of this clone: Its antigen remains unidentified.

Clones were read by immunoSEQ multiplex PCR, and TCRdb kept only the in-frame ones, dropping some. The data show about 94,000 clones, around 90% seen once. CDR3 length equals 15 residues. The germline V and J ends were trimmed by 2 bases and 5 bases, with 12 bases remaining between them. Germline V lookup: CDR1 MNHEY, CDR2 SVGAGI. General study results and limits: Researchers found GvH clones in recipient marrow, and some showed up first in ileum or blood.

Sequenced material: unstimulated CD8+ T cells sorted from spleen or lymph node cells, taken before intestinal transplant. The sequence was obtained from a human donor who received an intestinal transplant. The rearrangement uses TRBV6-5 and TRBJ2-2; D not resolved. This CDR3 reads CASSYGPTSTGELFF. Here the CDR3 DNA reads TGTGCCAGCAGTTACGGGCCCACTTCTACCGGGGAGCTGTTTTTT.